These 27 T cell receptor beta chains were all obtained from the same sample, sequenced in a study of T cell repertoires in cytomegalovirus infection. Each CDR3 protein is one row after TCRdb ran MiXCR on the reads. The sample holds roughly 45,000 distinct CDR3 sequences, about 20% seen once. No antigen has been assigned to these receptors. Sample: PBMCs, sequenced either directly or after in vitro stimulation (not recorded which). The origin of the receptors is a human donor in good health (CMV status not recorded). Some clones in this sample may be carry-over from other donors' samples.

The chain joins TRBV10-3 to TRBJ1-3; 12 positions match TRBD1. The CDR3 length is 13 residues. The ends lost 8 bases at V and 4 bases at J; junction bases unmatched: 0. Per the germline V gene, CDR1 is ENHRY and CDR2 is SYGVKD. The CDR3 sequence is CAIGTGGGNTIYF. For the CDR3, the DNA is TGTGCCATCGGGACAGGGGGCGGAAACACCATATATTTT.

This clonotype was recorded many times. The chain has TRBV7-2 and TRBJ2-2; D unclear. Trimming removed 6 bases from V and 6 bases from J, with 8 bases in between. The germline V gene has CDR1 SGHTA and CDR2 FQGNSA. This CDR3 comprises 12 residues. The CDR3 loop reads CASSYYPGELFF. The CDR3, as DNA: TGTGCCAGCAGTTATTACCCCGGGGAGCTGTTTTTT.

This clonotype was detected ten times or more. The CDR3 spells CASSLQGRDNYGYTF. CDR3 sequence (DNA): TGTGCCAGCAGCTTACAGGGGAGGGATAACTATGGCTACACCTTC. The V call is TRBV7-2, the J call TRBJ1-2; maybe TRBD1 (6 bases). Germline CDR1 is SGHTA and CDR2 is FQGNSA. The V end was cut by 2 bases, the J end by 1 base, with 11 bases between. The CDR3 length is 15 residues.

This clonotype was recorded a few times. The V gene is TRBV2, the J gene TRBJ1-5, with D tentatively TRBD1 (5 bases). Germline lookup yields CDR1 SNHLY and CDR2 FYNNEI. V was cut by 5 bases and J by 0 bases, with 14 bases left in between. CDR3 length equals 16 residues. CDR3 in amino acids: CASSWGRGNSNQPQHF. The CDR3 DNA is TGTGCCAGCAGTTGGGGACGGGGGAATAGCAATCAGCCCCAGCATTTT.

This sequence joins TRBV5-1 and TRBJ2-1; 13 nucleotides match TRBD2. Unmatched junction bases numbered 7, after V lost 5 bases and J lost 8 bases. This CDR3 is built from 15 residues. Germline loops: CDR1 SGHRS, CDR2 YFSETQ. CDR3 in amino acids: CASRAGTSGTYEQFF. CDR3 bases: TGCGCCAGCAGGGCCGGGACTAGCGGGACCTATGAGCAGTTCTTC.

The gene calls are TRBV20-1 and TRBJ2-3; maybe TRBD2 (7 bases). The V gene lost 5 bases and the J gene lost 2 bases, with 11 bases spanning the gap. Germline V gene lookup returns CDR1 DFQATT and CDR2 SNEGSKA (reference sequence). The CDR3 extends over 13 amino acids. In nucleotides, the CDR3 is TGCAGTGCTTTGGGGGGGGCCACAGATACGCAGTATTTT. It is translated as CSALGGATDTQYF.

This clonotype was recorded a few times. V gene TRBV5-1 combines with J gene TRBJ2-5; unclear D gene. This CDR3 region has 13 residues. CDR1 SGHRS and CDR2 YFSETQ come from the germline V gene. Trimming shortened V by 0 bases and J by 5 bases, and 8 bases separated the two germline ends. The DNA of the CDR3 is TGCGCCAGCAGCTTGGCCAGCCCCGAGACCCAGTACTTC. This gives the protein CASSLASPETQYF.

This clonotype was seen many times. This chain links TRBV25-1 with TRBJ2-5; D is uncertain. This CDR3 comprises 13 residues. V was trimmed by 1 base and J by 5 bases, leaving 8 bases between them. Germline V gene data show CDR1 as MGHDK and CDR2 as SYGVNS. CDR3: CASSELGRETQYF. The CDR3 nucleotides read TGTGCCAGCAGTGAATTGGGCCGGGAGACCCAGTACTTC.

This clonotype was detected many times. The chain employs TRBV12-3 or TRBV12-4 and TRBJ1-4; the D gene is possibly TRBD1 (5 bases). Deletions cut 1 base from V and 8 bases from J, with 26 bases between. The length of the CDR3 is 19 residues. The DNA for the CDR3 is TGTGCCAGCAGTTTAGAGTTTAGGGTTCGGGGCCCGGTGGAGGAAAAACTGTTTTTT. This encodes CASSLEFRVRGPVEEKLFF.

This clonotype was recorded many times. This sequence joins TRBV4-1 and TRBJ1-3; D is ambiguous. Deletions cut 6 bases from V and 3 bases from J, with 12 bases between. Looked up from germline, CDR1 is MGHRA and CDR2 is YSYEKL. There are 14 residues in the CDR3. The DNA for the CDR3 is TGCGCCAGCAGAGAGAGGACCGGTGGAAACACCATATATTTT. It encodes CASRERTGGNTIYF.

This rearrangement joins TRBV27 to TRBJ1-6, with TRBD1 as a possible D gene (6 bases). Between the trimmed V and J ends, which lost 6 bases and 6 bases, there was a span of 12 bases. The CDR3 extends over 14 amino acids. The V gene's germline CDR1 is MNHEY and CDR2 SMNVEV (reference sequence). The DNA for the CDR3 is TGTGCCAGCAGCTGGGGACAATTTAATTCACCCCTCCACTTT. Its protein product is CASSWGQFNSPLHF.

This chain connects TRBV20-1 to TRBJ2-7, with D perhaps TRBD1 (5 bases). The CDR3 totals 13 residues. In germline, CDR1 is DFQATT, CDR2 SNEGSKA (reference sequence). The ends were cut back, 1 base at V and 0 bases at J, with 7 bases in the middle. Here the CDR3 DNA reads TGCAGTGCTAGAGGACAGTACTCCTACGAGCAGTACTTC. Protein product: CSARGQYSYEQYF.

This clonotype was observed at least ten times. The chain recombines TRBV12-5 with TRBJ2-1, with D possibly TRBD2 on 5 matching bases. V lost 3 bases and J lost 10, with 22 bases in between. In germline, CDR1 is LGHNT, CDR2 FRNRAP. The CDR3 is made up of 16 amino acids. CDR3 sequence: CASGFSRATRGGEQFF. The CDR3 coding sequence is TGTGCTAGTGGTTTTAGTCGAGCGACCCGAGGAGGCGAGCAGTTCTTC.

The chain joins TRBV28 to TRBJ2-7; D gene ambiguous. The germline V gene has CDR1 MDHEN and CDR2 SYDVKM. With 5 bases removed from V and 0 bases from J, the gap between germline ends came to 14 bases. CDR3 length: 15 residues. In DNA form, the CDR3 reads TGTGCCAGCAGTCTAAAATTTTTCTCCTCCTACGAGCAGTACTTC. It yields the protein CASSLKFFSSYEQYF.

The chain links TRBV12-3 or TRBV12-4 to TRBJ1-3; the D is unclear. This CDR3 is built from 14 residues. The V gene lost 10 bases and the J gene lost 0 bases, with 13 bases spanning the gap. CDR3 sequence: CATRRLASGNTIYF. The CDR3 nucleotides are TGTGCCACCCGACGTTTGGCCTCTGGAAACACCATATATTTT.

Many counts were recorded for this clonotype. The CDR3 DNA sequence: TGCAGTGCTAGCGGGGACAGGGTCGATGGCTACACCTTC. Protein: CSASGDRVDGYTF. V gene TRBV20-1 combines with J gene TRBJ1-2; 9 positions match TRBD1. Germline V lookup: CDR1 DFQATT, CDR2 SNEGSKA (reference sequence). This CDR3 has 13 amino acids. The junction had 5 bases not matched to a gene; V was cut back by 3 bases and J by 6 bases.

This clonotype was recorded a few times. The chain links TRBV6-6 to TRBJ2-1; the D gene is possibly TRBD2 (6 bases). This CDR3 has 16 amino acids. The germline V gene encodes CDR1 MNHNY and CDR2 SVGAGI (reference sequence). Trimming removed 2 bases at V and 5 bases at J, with 16 bases between. The CDR3 loop reads CASSYNPGGKNNEQFF. Written as DNA, the CDR3 is TGTGCCAGCAGTTACAACCCCGGAGGGAAAAACAATGAGCAGTTCTTC.

In its sample, this clonotype was seen many times. This rearrangement joins TRBV4-3 to TRBJ1-3; D unresolved. This CDR3 comprises 15 residues. CDR1 is LGHNA and CDR2 is YSLEER in the germline V gene. Trimming took 3 bases from V and 0 from J, leaving 9 bases between them. The DNA of the CDR3 is TGCGCCAGCAGCCAGGGAGCTAGCTCTGGAAACACCATATATTTT. Encoded protein: CASSQGASSGNTIYF.

The chain carries TRBV20-1 and TRBJ2-1; 9 bases match TRBD1. In germline, CDR1 is DFQATT, CDR2 SNEGSKA (reference sequence). V gave up 2 bases and J gave up 5 bases; unmatched junction bases: 4. The CDR3 totals 14 residues. The CDR3 region is CSARYRGHHNEQFF. CDR3 in DNA: TGCAGTGCTAGATACAGGGGGCACCACAATGAGCAGTTCTTC.

This clonotype was observed a single time. One base away lies a much larger clone, so this may be a sequencing read error. The chain couples TRBV7-4 to TRBJ1-1; D not resolved. The CDR3 is made up of 15 amino acids. The germline CDR1 and CDR2 sequences are SGHVT and SQSDAQ. V lost 1 base, J lost 4 bases, and 13 bases lay in between. CDR3 bases: TGTGCCAGCAGCTTAGATGGCAGGTGTGGCACTGAAGCTTTCTTT. Translating it yields CASSLDGRCGTEAFF. Full variable domain (rest looked up from reference TRBV7-4 and TRBJ1-1): GAGVSQSPRYKVAKRGRDVALRCDSISGHVTLYWYRQTLGQGSEVLTYSQSDAQRDKSGRPSGRFSAERPERSVSTLKIQRTEQGDSAVYLCASSLDGRCGTEAFFGQGTRLTVV.

This clonotype has ten or more counts. The chain joins TRBV10-3 to TRBJ2-3, with 13 bases fitting TRBD2. This CDR3 spans 18 amino acids. V trimming: 4 bases; J trimming: 2 bases; junction bases outside the gene matches: 9. Germline V gene sequence: CDR1 ENHRY, CDR2 SYGVKD. The CDR3 loop reads CAISGWTSGGVVTDTQYF. In DNA form, the CDR3 reads TGTGCCATCAGTGGGTGGACTAGCGGGGGTGTTGTCACAGATACGCAGTATTTT.

This clonotype was found many times. The chain links TRBV5-6 to TRBJ2-1; possible D gene TRBD2, 6 bases. Trimming cost V 1 base and J 12 bases, with 20 bases left between them. The germline CDR1 and CDR2 sequences are SGHDT and YYEEEE. The CDR3 loop spans 15 amino acids. Here the CDR3 DNA reads TGTGCCAGCAGCTTGTTGGGACTCAGCTTAGAGGTGCAGTTCTTC. This encodes CASSLLGLSLEVQFF.

This clonotype was found many times. This chain uses TRBV7-9 with TRBJ1-1; no reliable D call. The CDR3 is 14 amino acids. Germline-derived CDR1 and CDR2 are SEHNR and FQNEAQ (reference sequence). The V and J ends lost 0 bases and 5 bases respectively, with 10 bases between them. CDR3 DNA sequence: TGTGCCAGCAGCTTAGCGGCCCGAGGAACTGAAGCTTTCTTT. Amino acid sequence: CASSLAARGTEAFF.

This clonotype was counted ten times or more. The V and J genes are TRBV7-8 and TRBJ2-3; possible D gene TRBD2, 6 bases. Germline V gives CDR1 SGHVS, CDR2 FQNEAQ. V lost 8 bases to trimming and J lost 0 bases, with 21 bases between them. This CDR3 is built from 17 residues. The DNA of the CDR3 is TGTGCCAGCGACCGTGGGGCGGGGACCCCTAGCACAGATACGCAGTATTTT. Translation gives CASDRGAGTPSTDTQYF.

This clonotype came up a few times. The chain joins TRBV20-1 to TRBJ2-3, with D hard to call. Germline values: CDR1 DFQATT, CDR2 SNEGSKA (reference sequence). The germline V and J ends were trimmed by 6 bases and 4 bases, with 11 bases remaining between them. CDR3 length: 12 amino acids. CDR3 sequence: CSAGEEADTQYF. CDR3 in DNA: TGCAGTGCCGGAGAAGAGGCAGATACGCAGTATTTT.

The chain couples TRBV27 to TRBJ2-2; 9 nucleotides agree with TRBD1. The V and J ends lost 10 bases and 3 bases, in that order; junction bases with no gene match: 6. Germline assignment: CDR1 MNHEY and CDR2 SMNVEV (reference sequence). This CDR3 region has 14 residues. CDR3 in amino acids: CAIRQGGDTGELFF. The CDR3 DNA follows: TGTGCCATACGACAGGGGGGAGACACCGGGGAGCTGTTTTTT.

This clonotype was detected ten times or more. The genes are TRBV12-3 or TRBV12-4 and TRBJ2-1; the D call may be TRBD1 or TRBD2 (6 bases each). This CDR3 contains 15 residues. V lost 6 bases and J lost 6, with 18 bases in between. CDR3 nucleotide sequence: TGTGCCAGCAGCCCACTGAGGGGGGCCGGCAATGAGCAGTTCTTC. This gives the protein CASSPLRGAGNEQFF.